Below are 9 T cell receptor beta chains sequenced from a single sample in a study of blood T cell repertoires in COVID-19. Profiled with immunoSEQ multiplex PCR; TCRdb holds only in-frame clones, not every one. The table has 200,000 to 300,000 clones, approximately 86% seen once; the top ten hold less than 3%. Sequenced input: PBMCs or T cells enriched from blood (not recorded which). The receptors were sampled from a woman between 18 and 29 years old who had recovered from COVID-19.

V gene TRBV7-9 combines with J gene TRBJ1-2, with D uncertain. The CDR3 is 13 residues long. The ends were cut back, 4 bases at V and 4 bases at J, with 10 bases in the middle. Looked up from germline, CDR1 is SEHNR and CDR2 is FQNEAQ (reference sequence). Here the CDR3 DNA reads TGTGCCAGCAGCTCCCAGGCGATCTATGGCTACACCTTC. This encodes CASSSQAIYGYTF.

This rearrangement joins TRBV4-2 to TRBJ1-4, with D unresolved. This CDR3 comprises 13 residues. From germline, CDR1 is LGHNA and CDR2 YNFKEQ. Trimming took off 0 bases at V and 8 bases at J, with 7 bases between the two ends. The CDR3 region is CASSQEVQEKLFF. In nucleotides, the CDR3 is TGTGCCAGCAGCCAAGAAGTACAGGAAAAACTGTTTTTT.

This sequence joins TRBV6-5 and TRBJ1-1, with D possibly being TRBD1 (5 bases). CDR1 and CDR2 from the germline V gene are MNHEY and SVGAGI. This CDR3 spans 15 amino acids. Trimming stripped 6 bases from V and 1 base from J, with 15 bases between. CDR3 loop: CASRIMGGPNTEAFF. The CDR3 nucleotides read TGTGCCAGCAGGATAATGGGGGGACCGAACACTGAAGCTTTCTTT.

The chain combines TRBV28 with TRBJ1-1; D remains ambiguous. V gave up 6 bases and J gave up 1 base, with 27 bases separating them. This CDR3 has 19 residues. The germline CDR1 and CDR2 sequences are MDHEN and SYDVKM. The CDR3, as DNA: TGTGCCAGCAGACCCCCGCTCCGAGCCCTTCCGCAGGAGAACACTGAAGCTTTCTTT. Amino acids: CASRPPLRALPQENTEAFF.

The chain is built from TRBV27 and TRBJ1-2; tentative D call: TRBD1 (6 bases). The CDR3 loop spans 18 amino acids. The V end was cut by 5 bases, the J end by 4 bases, with 26 bases between. Per germline, CDR1 MNHEY and CDR2 SMNVEV (reference sequence). The CDR3 is CASSPLLGGAGGGYGYTF. CDR3 bases: TGTGCCAGCAGTCCCCTGCTGGGGGGAGCGGGAGGGGGCTATGGCTACACCTTC.

The V call is TRBV3-1 (or the pseudogene TRBV3-2), the J call TRBJ2-1; TRBD2 agrees at 9 bases. The V segment lost 0 bases and the J segment 2 bases; nucleotides outside the gene matches: 2. CDR1 is LGHDT and CDR2 is YNNKEL in the germline V gene (reference sequence). There are 16 residues in the CDR3. The CDR3 DNA reads TGTGCCAGCAGCCAAGAGCTAGCGGGAACCTACAATGAGCAGTTCTTC. Translation gives CASSQELAGTYNEQFF.

The chain joins TRBV3-1 (or the pseudogene TRBV3-2) to TRBJ2-2; possible D gene TRBD2, 6 bases. The V and J ends lost 6 bases and 5 bases respectively, with 13 bases between them. Per germline, CDR1 LGHDT and CDR2 YNNKEL (reference sequence). The CDR3 runs to 14 residues. This chain's CDR3 is CASSPGRKTGELFF. CDR3 bases: TGTGCCAGCAGTCCCGGGAGAAAGACCGGGGAGCTGTTTTTT.

The gene calls are TRBV27 and TRBJ1-1; 9 positions match TRBD1. This CDR3 region has 16 residues. Trimming cost V 5 bases and J 6 bases; bases outside gene matches: 13. Germline loops: CDR1 MNHEY, CDR2 SMNVEV (reference sequence). The CDR3 spells CASSGWTGASNSEAFF. The CDR3, as DNA: TGTGCCAGCAGTGGGTGGACAGGGGCCTCCAACTCTGAAGCTTTCTTT.

The chain couples TRBV15 to TRBJ1-4, with D possibly matching TRBD1 (5 bases). This CDR3 comprises 15 residues. Germline CDR1 is LNHNV and CDR2 is YYDKDF (reference sequence). V lost 8 bases to trimming and J lost 7 bases, with 20 bases between them. The CDR3 is CATARKSGVGEKLFF. The CDR3 DNA reads as TGTGCCACCGCTAGGAAGTCGGGGGTGGGTGAAAAACTGTTTTTT.